Below, 20 T cell receptor beta chains from the same sample are listed, as sequenced in a study of OX40 agonist ivuxolimab in advanced cancers. The table came from immunoSEQ multiplex PCR; TCRdb's copy has only in-frame clones and leaves some out. The table includes about 66,000 clones, roughly four fifths detected once. The specimen comprised CD4+ or CD8+ T cells sorted from blood, sampled in a trial of the OX40 agonist ivuxolimab. The receptor source for this set is an adult with an advanced solid tumor such as melanoma, head and neck, liver or kidney cancer.

V gene TRBV29-1 combines with J gene TRBJ2-3, with TRBD1 matching over 12 bases. Germline V CDR1 and CDR2: SQVTM, ANQGSEA. The junction had 24 bases not matched to a gene; V was cut back by 6 bases and J by 5 bases. The CDR3 sequence is 20 residues long. For the CDR3, the DNA is TGCAGCGTACGTAACCGGGACAGGGGGCCAAGCGGGAGGGCCGGAGATACGCAGTATTTT. The encoded protein is CSVRNRDRGPSGRAGDTQYF.

This rearrangement joins TRBV6-1 to TRBJ1-5, with D possibly being TRBD1 (5 bases). CDR1 and CDR2 (germline): MNHNS, SASEGT. Trimming took off 4 bases at V and 2 bases at J, with 15 bases between the two ends. This CDR3 comprises 16 residues. CDR3 sequence reads: CASSGEGFRGNQPQHF. In DNA, the CDR3 is TGTGCCAGCAGTGGGGAGGGGTTTCGAGGCAATCAGCCCCAGCATTTT.

This clone was seen just once. This rearrangement joins TRBV28 to TRBJ2-1; no clear D gene. The germline CDR1 and CDR2 sequences are MDHEN and SYDVKM. The V end lost 3 bases, the J end lost 2 bases, and 2 bases lay between the germline ends. The CDR3 length is 12 residues. This CDR3 is CASSLAYNEQFF. For the CDR3, the DNA is TGTGCCAGCAGTTTGGCCTACAATGAGCAGTTCTTC.

This clone was seen just once. The chain employs TRBV14 and TRBJ2-7; D might be TRBD1 (6 bases). The germline V gene has CDR1 SGHDN and CDR2 FVKESK. The germline V and J ends were trimmed by 0 bases and 7 bases, with 22 bases remaining between them. The CDR3 extends over 17 amino acids. The CDR3 DNA reads as TGTGCCAGCAGCCAAGAATATTCGTCCAGGGGTAATAAGGAGCAGTACTTC. Translated: CASSQEYSSRGNKEQYF.

The V and J genes are TRBV27 and TRBJ2-5; the match to TRBD1 covers 10 bases. The CDR3 length is 12 residues. Germline CDR1 MNHEY, CDR2 SMNVEV (reference sequence). V shed 8 bases and J 4 bases; nucleotides not matched to a gene: 1. As DNA, the CDR3 is TGTGCCAGCCGGACAGGGGGAGAGACCCAGTACTTC. Protein: CASRTGGETQYF.

This clone was counted a single time. This rearrangement joins TRBV30 to TRBJ1-5, with D perhaps matching TRBD1 (5 bases). Germline CDR1 and CDR2: GTSNPN and SVGIG (reference sequence). Trimming took 2 bases from V and 7 from J, leaving 12 bases between them. The length of the CDR3 is 13 residues. In DNA, the CDR3 is TGTGCCTGGAGTAAAGGGAAGGGGCAGCCCCAGCATTTT. Residues: CAWSKGKGQPQHF. The entire variable domain, with the rest obtained from reference TRBV30 and TRBJ1-5, is as follows: SQTIHQWPATLVQPVGSPLSLECTVEGTSNPNLYWYRQAAGRGLQLLFYSVGIGQISSEVPQNLSASRPQDRQFILSSKKLLLSDSGFYLCAWSKGKGQPQHFGDGTRLSIL.

A single count supports this clone. The J gene is TRBJ2-1, the V gene TRBV29-1; D is perhaps TRBD2 (6 bases). CDR1 and CDR2 from the germline V gene are SQVTM and ANQGSEA. The CDR3 has 13 residues. V was clipped by 7 bases and J by 4 bases, with 14 bases between them. Here the CDR3 DNA reads TGCAGCGCCGGGCTGGGGGGATACAATGAGCAGTTCTTC. Translating it yields CSAGLGGYNEQFF.

This chain joins TRBV5-1 and TRBJ1-3; 7 bases line up with TRBD1. The germline gives CDR1 SGHRS, CDR2 YFSETQ. The CDR3 consists of 16 residues. V gave up 0 bases and J gave up 4 bases; unmatched junction bases: 7. The CDR3 reads CASSLGPRGSGNTIYF. The CDR3 nucleotides are TGCGCCAGCAGCTTGGGCCCCAGGGGGTCAGGAAACACCATATATTTT.

J is TRBJ2-2 and V is TRBV19; D gene ambiguous. V lost 3 bases and J lost 4, with 6 bases in between. The CDR3 contains 13 residues. The germline gives CDR1 LNHDA, CDR2 SQIVND (reference sequence). CDR3 region: CASSIFGTGELFF. CDR3 DNA: TGTGCCAGTAGTATCTTTGGCACCGGGGAGCTGTTTTTT.

V gene TRBV7-9 combines with J gene TRBJ1-1, with no clear D. This CDR3 spans 13 amino acids. Trimming shortened V by 7 bases and J by 4 bases, and 13 bases separated the two germline ends. Germline V gene data show CDR1 as SEHNR and CDR2 as FQNEAQ (reference sequence). This CDR3 is CASTRGKATEAFF. The CDR3 DNA reads TGTGCCAGCACTCGGGGAAAGGCCACTGAAGCTTTCTTT.

The V call is TRBV18, the J call TRBJ1-1; 9 bases are shared with TRBD1. J gave up 8 bases and V 5 bases, and 6 bases lay outside the gene matches. The CDR3 is 13 amino acids. CDR1 is KGHSH, CDR2 LQKENI, per germline. The DNA of the CDR3 is TGTGCCAGCTCAATACAGGGGGCGGTCGAAGCTTTCTTT. Protein: CASSIQGAVEAFF.

The chain couples TRBV7-9 to TRBJ1-1; 7 nucleotides line up with TRBD1. V shed 5 bases and J 4 bases; nucleotides not matched to a gene: 7. The CDR3 spans 14 residues. CDR1 SEHNR and CDR2 FQNEAQ come from the germline V gene (reference sequence). CDR3 protein: CASSISGTATEAFF. DNA of the CDR3: TGTGCCAGCAGCATCAGCGGGACAGCCACTGAAGCTTTCTTT.

The V and J genes are TRBV5-6 and TRBJ2-1, with 8 nucleotides matching TRBD2. The junction had 4 bases not matched to a gene; V was cut back by 1 base and J by 7 bases. CDR1 is SGHDT, CDR2 YYEEEE, per germline. The CDR3 totals 14 residues. The CDR3 nucleotides are TGTGCCAGCAGCTTGAGAGCGGGAGTGAATGAGCAGTTCTTC. Protein product: CASSLRAGVNEQFF.

The V and J genes are TRBV4-2 and TRBJ2-3; D not certain. With 0 bases removed from V and 14 bases from J, the gap between germline ends came to 15 bases. CDR1 LGHNA and CDR2 YNFKEQ come from the germline V gene. The CDR3 runs 13 residues. The CDR3 nucleotides are TGTGCCAGCAGCCAAGAGGCCAGCTATAGCACGTATTTT. This codes for CASSQEASYSTYF.

The chain has TRBV6-5 and TRBJ1-2; a weak D match, TRBD1 (6 bases). V lost 0 bases and J 8 bases, leaving 7 bases between the germline ends. The CDR3 covers 12 residues. Germline CDR1 is MNHEY and CDR2 is SVGAGI. The chain's CDR3 is CASSYSRGGYTF. The CDR3 coding sequence is TGTGCCAGCAGTTACTCGAGGGGGGGCTACACCTTC.

This clone was seen a single time. The chain combines TRBV4-2 with TRBJ2-5, with no clear D. V dropped 1 base and J dropped 3 bases, with 12 bases sitting between them. Looked up from germline, CDR1 is LGHNA and CDR2 is YNFKEQ. The CDR3 consists of 15 residues. CDR3 residues: CASSQVGLGEETQYF. The DNA for the CDR3 is TGTGCCAGCAGCCAAGTGGGATTGGGCGAAGAGACCCAGTACTTC.

The chain is built from TRBV19 and TRBJ2-1, with a weak D call TRBD2 (6 bases). This CDR3 spans 12 amino acids. V shed 8 bases and J shed 9 bases, with 14 bases lying between them. Germline values: CDR1 LNHDA, CDR2 SQIVND (reference sequence). The chain's CDR3 is CASGRMGGEQFF. CDR3 sequence (DNA): TGTGCCAGTGGACGGATGGGGGGTGAGCAGTTCTTC.

This rearrangement joins TRBV6-5 to TRBJ2-3, with 7 bases aligning to TRBD1. The CDR3 sequence is 15 residues long. J gave up 2 bases and V 2 bases, and 4 bases lay outside the gene matches. Germline lookup yields CDR1 MNHEY and CDR2 SVGAGI. CDR3 DNA sequence: TGTGCCAGCAGTTACGGGACAGAGTACACAGATACGCAGTATTTT. Encoded protein: CASSYGTEYTDTQYF.

CDR3 coding DNA: TGTGCCAGCAGCGCCACTAGCGGGATAGGAGAGACCCAGTACTTC. It specifies CASSATSGIGETQYF. This chain joins TRBV5-4 and TRBJ2-5; TRBD2 aligns across 10 bases. Looked up from germline, CDR1 is SGHNT and CDR2 is YYREEE (reference sequence). J was trimmed by 4 bases and V by 4 bases; bases with no gene match: 7. The CDR3 extends over 15 amino acids.

The V and J genes are TRBV4-1 and TRBJ2-4, with 12 bases aligning to TRBD2. This CDR3 is built from 18 residues. The germline CDR1 and CDR2 sequences are MGHRA and YSYEKL. Germline trimming cut 1 base from V and 2 bases from J; bases unmatched to any gene: 6. The CDR3 coding sequence is TGCGCCAGCAGCCAAGGCCTAGCGGGAGGGCTTTCCAAAAACATTCAGTACTTC. Translating it yields CASSQGLAGGLSKNIQYF.